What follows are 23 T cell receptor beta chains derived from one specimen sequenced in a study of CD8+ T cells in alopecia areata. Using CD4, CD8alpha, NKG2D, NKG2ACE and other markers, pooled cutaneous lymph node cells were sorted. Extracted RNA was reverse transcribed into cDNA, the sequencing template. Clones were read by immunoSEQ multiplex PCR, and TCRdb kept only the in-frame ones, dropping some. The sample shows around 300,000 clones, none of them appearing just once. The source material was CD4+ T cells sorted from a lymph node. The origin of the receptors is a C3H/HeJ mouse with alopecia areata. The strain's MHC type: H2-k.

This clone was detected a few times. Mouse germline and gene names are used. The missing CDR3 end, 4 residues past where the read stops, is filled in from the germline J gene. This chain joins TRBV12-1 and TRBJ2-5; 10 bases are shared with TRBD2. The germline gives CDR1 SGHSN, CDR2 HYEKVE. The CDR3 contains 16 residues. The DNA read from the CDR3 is TGTGCCAGCTCTCTCCCTAACTGGGGGGGAAAAGAC. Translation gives CASSLPNWGGKD. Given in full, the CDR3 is CASSLPNWGGKDTQYF.

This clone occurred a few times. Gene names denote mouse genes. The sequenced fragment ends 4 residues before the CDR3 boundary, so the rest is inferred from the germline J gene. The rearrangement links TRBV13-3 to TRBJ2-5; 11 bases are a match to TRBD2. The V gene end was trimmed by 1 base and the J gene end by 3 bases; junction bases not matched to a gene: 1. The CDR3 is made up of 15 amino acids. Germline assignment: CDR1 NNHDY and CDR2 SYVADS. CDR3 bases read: TGTGCCAGCAGTGATACTGGGGGGGCGCAAGAC. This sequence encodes CASSDTGGAQD. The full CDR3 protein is CASSDTGGAQDTQYF.

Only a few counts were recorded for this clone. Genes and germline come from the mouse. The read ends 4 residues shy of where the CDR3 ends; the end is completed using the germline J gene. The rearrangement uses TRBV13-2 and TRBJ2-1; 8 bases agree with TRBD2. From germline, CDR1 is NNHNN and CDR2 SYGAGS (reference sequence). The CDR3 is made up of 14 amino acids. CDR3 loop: CASGDAGGKAEQFF. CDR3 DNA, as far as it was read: TGTGCCAGCGGTGATGCTGGGGGGAAGGCT.

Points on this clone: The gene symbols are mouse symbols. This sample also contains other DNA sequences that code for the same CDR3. CDR3 residues: CASSDAGGVYEQYF. The CDR3 bases that were read are TGTGCCAGCAGTGATGCTGGGGGGGTTTAT. The chain has TRBV13-1 and TRBJ2-7; 9 bases align to TRBD2. The missing CDR3 end, 4 residues past where the read stops, is filled in from the germline J gene. Germline V CDR1 and CDR2: NSHNY, SYGAGN. This CDR3 has 14 residues.

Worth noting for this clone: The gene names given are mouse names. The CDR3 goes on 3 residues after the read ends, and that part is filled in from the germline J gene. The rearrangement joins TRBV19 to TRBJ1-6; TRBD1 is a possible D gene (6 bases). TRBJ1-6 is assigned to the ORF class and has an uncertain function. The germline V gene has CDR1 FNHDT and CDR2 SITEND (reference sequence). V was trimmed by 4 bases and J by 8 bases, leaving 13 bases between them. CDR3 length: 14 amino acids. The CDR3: CASSLGGWDSPLYF. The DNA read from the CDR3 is TGTGCCAGCAGTTTGGGGGGCTGGGATTCGCCC.

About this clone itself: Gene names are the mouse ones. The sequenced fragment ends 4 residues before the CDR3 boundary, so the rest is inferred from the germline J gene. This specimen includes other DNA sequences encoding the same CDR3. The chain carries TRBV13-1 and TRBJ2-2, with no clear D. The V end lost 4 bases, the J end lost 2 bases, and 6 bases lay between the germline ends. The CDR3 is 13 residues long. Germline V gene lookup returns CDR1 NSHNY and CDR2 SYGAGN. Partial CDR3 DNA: TGTGCCAGCAGTCGCCAGAACACCGGG. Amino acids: CASSRQNTG. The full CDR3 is CASSRQNTGQLYF.

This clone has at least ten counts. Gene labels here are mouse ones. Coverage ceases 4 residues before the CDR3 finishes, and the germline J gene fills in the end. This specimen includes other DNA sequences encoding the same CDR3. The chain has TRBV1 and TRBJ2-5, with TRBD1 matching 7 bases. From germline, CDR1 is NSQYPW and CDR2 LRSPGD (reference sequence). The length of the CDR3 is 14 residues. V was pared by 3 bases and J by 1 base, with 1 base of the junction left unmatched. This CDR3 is CTCSAGTDQDTQYF. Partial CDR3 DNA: TGCACCTGCAGTGCCGGGACAGACCAAGAC.

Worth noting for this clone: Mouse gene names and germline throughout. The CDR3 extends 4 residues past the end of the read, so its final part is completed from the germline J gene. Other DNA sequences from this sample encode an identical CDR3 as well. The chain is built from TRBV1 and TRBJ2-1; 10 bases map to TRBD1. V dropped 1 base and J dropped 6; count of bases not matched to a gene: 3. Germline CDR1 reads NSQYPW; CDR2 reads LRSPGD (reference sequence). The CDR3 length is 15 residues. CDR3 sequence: CTCSAGTGGFAEQFF. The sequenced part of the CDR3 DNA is TGCACCTGCAGTGCAGGGACAGGGGGGTTTGCT.

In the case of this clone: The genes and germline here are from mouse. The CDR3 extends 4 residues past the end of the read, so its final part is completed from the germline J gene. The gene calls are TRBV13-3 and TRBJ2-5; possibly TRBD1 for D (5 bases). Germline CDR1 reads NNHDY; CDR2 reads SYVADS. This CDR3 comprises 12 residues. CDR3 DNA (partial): TGTGCCAGCAGCGGACATTTAGAC. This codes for CASSGHLD. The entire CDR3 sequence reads CASSGHLDTQYF.

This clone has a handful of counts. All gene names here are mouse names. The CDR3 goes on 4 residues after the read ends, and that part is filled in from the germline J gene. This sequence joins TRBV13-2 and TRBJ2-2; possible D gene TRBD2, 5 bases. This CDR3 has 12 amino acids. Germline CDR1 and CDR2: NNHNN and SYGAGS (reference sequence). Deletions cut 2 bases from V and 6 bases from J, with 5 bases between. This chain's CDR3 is CASGEDSGQLYF. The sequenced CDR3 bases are TGTGCCAGCGGTGAGGACTCCGGG.

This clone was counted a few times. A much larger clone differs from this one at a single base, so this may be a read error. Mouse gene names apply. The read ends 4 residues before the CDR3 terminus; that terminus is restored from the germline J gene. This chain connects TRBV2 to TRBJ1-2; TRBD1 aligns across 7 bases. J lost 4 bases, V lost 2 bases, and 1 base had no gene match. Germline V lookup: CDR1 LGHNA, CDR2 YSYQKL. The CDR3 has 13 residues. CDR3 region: CASSQTGVSDYTF. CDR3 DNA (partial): TGTGCCAGCAGCCAAACAGGGGTCTCC.

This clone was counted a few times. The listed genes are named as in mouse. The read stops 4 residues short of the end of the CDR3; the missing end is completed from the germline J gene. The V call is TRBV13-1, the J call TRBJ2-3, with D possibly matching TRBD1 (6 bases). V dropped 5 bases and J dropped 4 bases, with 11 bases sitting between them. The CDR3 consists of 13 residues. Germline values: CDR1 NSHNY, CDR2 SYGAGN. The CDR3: CASSLGQPETLYF. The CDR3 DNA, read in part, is TGTGCCAGCAGCCTGGGACAACCAGAA.

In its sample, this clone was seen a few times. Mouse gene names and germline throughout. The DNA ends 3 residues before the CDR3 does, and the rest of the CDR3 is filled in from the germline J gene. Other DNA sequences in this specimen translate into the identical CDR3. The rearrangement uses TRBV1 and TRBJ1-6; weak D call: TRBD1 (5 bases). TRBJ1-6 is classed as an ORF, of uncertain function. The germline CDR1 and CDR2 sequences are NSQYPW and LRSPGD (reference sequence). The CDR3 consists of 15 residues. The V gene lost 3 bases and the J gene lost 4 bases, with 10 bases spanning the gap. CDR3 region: CTCSAQGGYNSPLYF. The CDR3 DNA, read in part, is TGCACCTGCAGTGCGCAGGGTGGATATAATTCGCCC.

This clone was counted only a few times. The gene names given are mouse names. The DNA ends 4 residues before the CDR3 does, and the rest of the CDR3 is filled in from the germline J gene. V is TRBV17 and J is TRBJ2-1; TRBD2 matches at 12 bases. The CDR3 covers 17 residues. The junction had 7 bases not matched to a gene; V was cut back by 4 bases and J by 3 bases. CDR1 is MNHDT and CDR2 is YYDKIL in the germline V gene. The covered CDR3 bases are TGTGCTAGCAGTACGGGACTGGGGGGTTTTGGCTATGCT. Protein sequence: CASSTGLGGFGYA. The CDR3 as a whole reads CASSTGLGGFGYAEQFF.

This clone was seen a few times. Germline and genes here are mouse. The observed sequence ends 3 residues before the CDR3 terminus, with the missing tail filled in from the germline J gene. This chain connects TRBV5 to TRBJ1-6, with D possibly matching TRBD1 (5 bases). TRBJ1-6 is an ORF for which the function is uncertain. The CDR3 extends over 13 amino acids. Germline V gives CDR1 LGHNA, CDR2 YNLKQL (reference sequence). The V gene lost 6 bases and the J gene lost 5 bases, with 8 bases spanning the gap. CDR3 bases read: TGTGCCAGCAGGGACAAAAATAATTCGCCC. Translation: CASRDKNNSP. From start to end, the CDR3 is CASRDKNNSPLYF.

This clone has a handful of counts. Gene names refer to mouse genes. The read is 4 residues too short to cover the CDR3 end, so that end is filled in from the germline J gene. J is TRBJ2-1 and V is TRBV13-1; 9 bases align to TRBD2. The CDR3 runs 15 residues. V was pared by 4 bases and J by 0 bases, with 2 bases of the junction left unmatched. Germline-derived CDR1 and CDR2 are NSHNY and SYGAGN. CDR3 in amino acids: CASSRDWANYAEQFF. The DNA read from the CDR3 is TGTGCCAGCAGTCGGGACTGGGCTAACTATGCT.

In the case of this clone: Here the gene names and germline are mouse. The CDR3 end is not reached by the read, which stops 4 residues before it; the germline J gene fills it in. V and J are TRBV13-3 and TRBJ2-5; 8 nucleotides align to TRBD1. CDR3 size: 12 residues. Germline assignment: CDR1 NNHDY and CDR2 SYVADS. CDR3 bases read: TGTGCCAGCAGCCACAGGGGGGAC. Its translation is CASSHRGD. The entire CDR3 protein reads CASSHRGDTQYF. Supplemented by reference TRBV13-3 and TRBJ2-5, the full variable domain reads EAAVTQSPRSKVAVTGGKVTLSCHQTNNHDYMYWYRQDTGHGLRLIHYSYVADSTEKGDIPDGYKASRPSQENFSLILELASLSQTAVYFCASSHRGDTQYFGPGTRLLVL.

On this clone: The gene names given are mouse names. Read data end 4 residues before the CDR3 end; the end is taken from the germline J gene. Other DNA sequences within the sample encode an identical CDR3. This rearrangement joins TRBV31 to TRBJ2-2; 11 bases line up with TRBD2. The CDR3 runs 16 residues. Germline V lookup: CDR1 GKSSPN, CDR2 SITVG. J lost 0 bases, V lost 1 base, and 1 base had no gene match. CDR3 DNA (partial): TGTGCCTGGAGTCGACTGGGGGGGGCAAACACCGGG. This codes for CAWSRLGGANTG. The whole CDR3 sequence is CAWSRLGGANTGQLYF.

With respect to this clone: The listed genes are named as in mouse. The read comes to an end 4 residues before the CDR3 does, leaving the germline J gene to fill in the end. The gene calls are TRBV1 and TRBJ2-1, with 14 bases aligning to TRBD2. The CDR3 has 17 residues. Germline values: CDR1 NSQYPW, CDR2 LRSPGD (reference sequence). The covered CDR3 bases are TGCACCTGCAGTGCAGATGGGACTGGGGGGGCGCGGGCT. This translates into CTCSADGTGGARA. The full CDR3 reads CTCSADGTGGARAEQFF.

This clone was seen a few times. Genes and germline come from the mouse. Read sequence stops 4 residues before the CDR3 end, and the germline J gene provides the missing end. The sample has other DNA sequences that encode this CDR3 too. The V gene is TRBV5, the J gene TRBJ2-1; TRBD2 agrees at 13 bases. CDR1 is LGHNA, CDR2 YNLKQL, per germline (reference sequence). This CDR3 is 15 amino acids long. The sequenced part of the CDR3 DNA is TGTGCCAGCAGCCCGGGACTGGGGGGGAGGGCT. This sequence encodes CASSPGLGGRA. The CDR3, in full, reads CASSPGLGGRAEQFF.

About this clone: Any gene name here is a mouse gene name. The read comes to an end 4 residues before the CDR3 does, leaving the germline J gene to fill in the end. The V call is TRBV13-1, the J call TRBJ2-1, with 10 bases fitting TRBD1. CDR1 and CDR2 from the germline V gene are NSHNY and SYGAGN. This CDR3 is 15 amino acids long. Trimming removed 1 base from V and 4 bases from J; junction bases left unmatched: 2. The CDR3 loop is CASSDSGQGYAEQFF. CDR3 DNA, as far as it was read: TGTGCCAGCAGTGATTCGGGACAGGGGTATGCT.

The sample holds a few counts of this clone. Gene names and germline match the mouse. CDR3 protein: CASGGGQGWNTLYF. Incomplete CDR3 DNA: TGTGCCAGCGGTGGGGGACAGGGGTGGAAC. This chain uses TRBV13-2 with TRBJ2-4; 10 bases match TRBD1. The sequenced fragment ends 4 residues before the CDR3 boundary, so the rest is inferred from the germline J gene. The length of the CDR3 is 14 residues. CDR1 and CDR2 (germline): NNHNN, SYGAGS (reference sequence).

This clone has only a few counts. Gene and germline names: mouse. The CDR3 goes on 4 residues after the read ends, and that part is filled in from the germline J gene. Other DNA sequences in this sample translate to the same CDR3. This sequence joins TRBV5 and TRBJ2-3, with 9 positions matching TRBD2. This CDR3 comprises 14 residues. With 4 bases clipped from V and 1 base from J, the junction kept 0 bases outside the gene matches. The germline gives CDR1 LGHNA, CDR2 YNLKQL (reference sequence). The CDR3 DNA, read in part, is TGTGCCAGCAGCCGGACTGGGGGTGCAGAA. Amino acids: CASSRTGGAE. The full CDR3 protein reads CASSRTGGAETLYF.